Sequencing of this TCR beta chain was carried out in a study of CD8 T cells in ankylosing spondylitis. A single record per CDR3 protein comes from TCRdb applying MiXCR to the 5' RACE reads. The sample includes a few hundred thousand distinct CDR3 sequences, about a fifth of them seen just once. V gave up 1 base and J gave up 5 bases, with 14 bases separating them. The germline CDR1 and CDR2 sequences are LGHDT and YNNKEL (reference sequence). This CDR3 is built from 15 residues. General study points: It appeared that ankylosing spondylitis blood was characterized by a TCR beta motif of several highly homologous variants. Prior work had noted some motif variants in reactive arthritis blood and synovial fluid.

This clonotype came up a few times. Its target is not known. Sequencing input: blood, either unsorted or a sorted T cell fraction (not recorded which). This clonotype was obtained from a male donor with ankylosing spondylitis. J is TRBJ1-1 and V is TRBV3-1, with D uncertain. CDR3 in DNA: TGTGCCAGCAGCCAAGGTATCTGGTCGGGGACTGAAGCTTTCTTT. This translates into CASSQGIWSGTEAFF.